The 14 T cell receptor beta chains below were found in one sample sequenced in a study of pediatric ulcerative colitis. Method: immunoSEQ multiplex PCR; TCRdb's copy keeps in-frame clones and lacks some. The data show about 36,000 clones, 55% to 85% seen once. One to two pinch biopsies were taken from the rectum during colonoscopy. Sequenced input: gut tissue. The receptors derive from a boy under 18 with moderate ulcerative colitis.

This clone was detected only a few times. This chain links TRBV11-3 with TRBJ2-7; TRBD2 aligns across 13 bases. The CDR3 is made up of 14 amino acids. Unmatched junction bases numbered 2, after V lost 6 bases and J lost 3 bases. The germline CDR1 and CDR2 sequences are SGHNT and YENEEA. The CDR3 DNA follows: TGTGCCAGCAGGGGGACTAGCGGGAACTACGAGCAGTACTTC. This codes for CASRGTSGNYEQYF.

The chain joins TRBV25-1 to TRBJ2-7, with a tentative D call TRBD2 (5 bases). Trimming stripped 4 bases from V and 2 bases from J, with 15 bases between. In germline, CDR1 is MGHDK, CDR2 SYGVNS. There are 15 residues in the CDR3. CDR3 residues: CASSVSGRGTYEQYF. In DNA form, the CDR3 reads TGTGCCAGCAGTGTGAGCGGTCGGGGAACCTACGAGCAGTACTTC.

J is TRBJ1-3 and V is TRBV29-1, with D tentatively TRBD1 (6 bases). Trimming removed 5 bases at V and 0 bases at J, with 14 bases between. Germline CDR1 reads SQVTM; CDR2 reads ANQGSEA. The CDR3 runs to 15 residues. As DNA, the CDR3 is TGCAGCGTTCGACAGGTTAAGGGCTCTGGAAACACCATATATTTT. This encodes CSVRQVKGSGNTIYF.

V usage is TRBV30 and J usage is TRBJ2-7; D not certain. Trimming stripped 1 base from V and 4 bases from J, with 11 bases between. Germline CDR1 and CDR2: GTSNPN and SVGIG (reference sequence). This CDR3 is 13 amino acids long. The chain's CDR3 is CAWSGPLLYEQYF. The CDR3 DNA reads TGTGCCTGGAGTGGCCCGCTTTTGTACGAGCAGTACTTC.

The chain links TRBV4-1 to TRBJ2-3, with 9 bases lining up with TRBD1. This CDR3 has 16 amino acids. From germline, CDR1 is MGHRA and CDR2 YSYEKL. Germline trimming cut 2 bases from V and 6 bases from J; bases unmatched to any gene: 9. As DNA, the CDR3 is TGCGCCAGCAGCCAAAACCGGGACAGGGTGATGGATACGCAGTATTTT. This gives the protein CASSQNRDRVMDTQYF.

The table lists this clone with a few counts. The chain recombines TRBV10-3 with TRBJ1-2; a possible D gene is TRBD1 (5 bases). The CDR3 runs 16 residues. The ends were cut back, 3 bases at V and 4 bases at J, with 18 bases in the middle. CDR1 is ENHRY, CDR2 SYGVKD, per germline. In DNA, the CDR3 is TGTGCCATCAGTGACTGGGGCGGGAGATCACCCTATGGCTACACCTTC. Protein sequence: CAISDWGGRSPYGYTF.

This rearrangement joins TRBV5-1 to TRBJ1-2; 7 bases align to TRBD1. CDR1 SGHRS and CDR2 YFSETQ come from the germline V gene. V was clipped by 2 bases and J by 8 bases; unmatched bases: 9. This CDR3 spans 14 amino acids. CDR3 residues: CASSFGTEERGYTF. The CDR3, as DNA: TGCGCCAGCAGCTTCGGGACAGAAGAAAGAGGCTACACCTTC.

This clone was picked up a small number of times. Here the CDR3 reads CACGPNEKLFF. Written as DNA, the CDR3 is TGTGCCTGTGGGCCGAATGAAAAACTGTTTTTT. The chain links TRBV30 to TRBJ1-4; unclear D gene. Germline V gene lookup returns CDR1 GTSNPN and CDR2 SVGIG (reference sequence). V dropped 6 bases and J dropped 5 bases, with 7 bases sitting between them. The CDR3 is made up of 11 amino acids.

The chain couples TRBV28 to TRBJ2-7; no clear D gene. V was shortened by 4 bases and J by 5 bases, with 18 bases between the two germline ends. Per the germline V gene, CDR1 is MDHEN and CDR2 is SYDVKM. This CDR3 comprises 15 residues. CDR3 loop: CASSWPRSSRNEQYF. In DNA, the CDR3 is TGTGCCAGCAGTTGGCCCAGAAGCTCGAGAAACGAGCAGTACTTC.

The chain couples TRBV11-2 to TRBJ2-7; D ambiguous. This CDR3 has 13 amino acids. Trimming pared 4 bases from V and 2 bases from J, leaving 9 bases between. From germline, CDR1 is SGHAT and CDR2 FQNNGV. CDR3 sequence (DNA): TGTGCCAGCAGCTCACATAGAACCTACGAGCAGTACTTC. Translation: CASSSHRTYEQYF.

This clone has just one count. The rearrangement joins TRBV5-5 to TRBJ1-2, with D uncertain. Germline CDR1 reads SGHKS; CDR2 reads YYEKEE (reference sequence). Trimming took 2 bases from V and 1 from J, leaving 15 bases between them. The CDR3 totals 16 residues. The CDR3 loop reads CASSFRTGDYNYGYTF. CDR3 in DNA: TGTGCCAGCAGCTTCAGGACCGGCGACTATAACTATGGCTACACCTTC.

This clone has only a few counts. The CDR3 bases are TGCAGCGTTGACCTGACAGGGGGAAGCGGCTACACCTTC. Encoded protein: CSVDLTGGSGYTF. This rearrangement joins TRBV29-1 to TRBJ1-2, with 9 bases identical to TRBD1. Germline assignment: CDR1 SQVTM and CDR2 ANQGSEA. The V gene end was trimmed by 3 bases and the J gene end by 8 bases; junction bases not matched to a gene: 7. The CDR3 runs to 13 residues.

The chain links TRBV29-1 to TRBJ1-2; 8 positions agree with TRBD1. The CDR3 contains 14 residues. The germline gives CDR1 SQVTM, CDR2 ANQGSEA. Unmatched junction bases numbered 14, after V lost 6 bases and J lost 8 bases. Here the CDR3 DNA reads TGCAGCGTCGGGCAGGACAGGGAGAAACGGGGCTACACCTTC. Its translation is CSVGQDREKRGYTF.

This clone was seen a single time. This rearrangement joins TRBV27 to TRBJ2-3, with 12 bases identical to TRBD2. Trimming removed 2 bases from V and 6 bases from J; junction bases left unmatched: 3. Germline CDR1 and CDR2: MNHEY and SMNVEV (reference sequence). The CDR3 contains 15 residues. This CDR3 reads CASSLRLAGVDTQYF. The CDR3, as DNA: TGTGCCAGCAGTTTAAGACTAGCGGGAGTCGATACGCAGTATTTT.